This TCR beta chain was profiled in a study of T cell responses to AZD1222 COVID-19 vaccine (dated by TCRdb to the early 2020s). In the study overall: Because spike-specific TCR depth and breadth did not differ between the two schedules, AZD1222 recipients who got a second dose at roughly 4 weeks were pooled with those who got a second dose at roughly 12 weeks. A total of roughly 240 trial participants underwent TCR sequencing, of whom 200 to 220 received two doses of AZD1222 and 26 received two doses of the MenACWY control vaccine. Enrollment into the trials was organized by age into subgroups of 18-55, 56-69 and 70-plus years, and those subgroups contained roughly 140, 27 and 60 TCR-sequenced participants, respectively.

Turning to this clone: Its recognized antigen is unknown. No base-level quality is on record; no much larger clone is a single base apart.

Cut back by 4 bases and 4 bases, the V and J ends lie 13 bases apart. Counted from cysteine to phenylalanine, this CDR3 has 14 amino acids. Only CDR3 DNA remains: 42 bases, in frame from the first base. The germline V gene specifies MNHEY as CDR1 and SVGAGI as CDR2. What the research found in general, with its limitations: Participants were mostly white British, with more females than males. The authors suggested clonal diversity may have been underestimated. The 56-69-year group was small, and its depth increase did not reach significance, likely because of low power. Because no day 14 peak-response samples were available, the repertoires could be characterized only after the peak T cell response. The whole spike protein was spanned by vaccine-associated CD4 TCRs, and dominant responses were seen in regions 160-218 and 743-854. Nearly half of unique spike-specific TCRs reportedly recognized epitopes outside regions mutated in the B.1.351 and B.1.1.7 variants. After two AZD1222 doses, both the breadth and the depth of spike-specific TCRs were significantly higher than at day 0 and than in MenACWY recipients. Conclusions about previously exposed vaccinees are limited, since just five to seven AZD1222 recipients were seropositive for SARS-CoV-2 at baseline.

The CDR3 regions of human TCRbeta chains were analyzed by immunosequencing. Turning to the authors' computational methods: Repertoire TCRs were checked for matches against a reference library of SARS-CoV-2-specific TCRs that had been generated using the MIRA antigen-specificity platform. Breadth was defined as the fraction of unique TCRs that were SARS-CoV-2-associated, and depth was defined as the fraction of total T cells that were SARS-CoV-2-associated. Using the MIRA data, every spike-specific TCR was mapped to the spike region that the TCR reacted to and assigned to either a CD4 or a CD8 class. Log10-transformed breadth and depth values were compared by one-way ANOVA with Sidak's multiple comparisons tests. In TCRdb, the immuneACCESS table is reduced to in-frame sequences with V and J assigned. These tables do not hold every clone; where another copy was compared, an unresolved V gene accounts for under half, and the others remain unexplained. V, J and clone size are those of that table, while D and trimming were read from the DNA. Across this sample there are approximately 150,000 clones, with roughly 92% seen only once. Around 1.3% of the sample goes to the ten largest clones.

This sample's time point label indicates: baseline before first vaccination. Samples from vaccinated people were obtained from the UK trials COV001 and COV002, which included a single-blind randomized controlled phase 2/3 trial of AZD1222 (ChAdOx1 nCoV-19) in healthy adults. For TCRbeta chain sequencing, PBMC samples were collected from trial participants at day 0 and at day 28 after the second dose. The sample was peripheral blood, taken on day 0 of AZD1222 vaccination. The chain couples TRBV6-5 to TRBJ1-2; the D segment could be TRBD1, given 6 matching bases. The receptor was derived from an adult in good health. The CDR3 here reads CASSFERGSYGYTF. The DNA sequence is given as TGTGCCAGCAGTTTCGAGAGGGGGAGCTATGGCTACACCTTC.